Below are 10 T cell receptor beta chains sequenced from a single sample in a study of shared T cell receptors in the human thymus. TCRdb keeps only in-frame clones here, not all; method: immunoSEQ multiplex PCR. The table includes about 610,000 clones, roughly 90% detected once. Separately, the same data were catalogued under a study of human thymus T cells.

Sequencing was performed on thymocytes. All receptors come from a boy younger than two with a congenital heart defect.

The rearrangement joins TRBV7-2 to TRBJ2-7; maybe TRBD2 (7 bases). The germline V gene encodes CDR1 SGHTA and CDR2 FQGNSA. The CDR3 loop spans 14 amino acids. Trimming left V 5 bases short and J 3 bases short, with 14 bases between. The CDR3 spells CASSPGGAVYEQYF. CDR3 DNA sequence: TGTGCCAGCAGCCCTGGGGGGGCGGTCTACGAGCAGTACTTC.

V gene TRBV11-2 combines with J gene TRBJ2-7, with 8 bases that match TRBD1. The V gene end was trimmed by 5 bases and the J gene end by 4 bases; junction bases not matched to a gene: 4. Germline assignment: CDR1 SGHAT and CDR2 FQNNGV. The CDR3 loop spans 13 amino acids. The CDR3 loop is CASSLWDRYEQYF. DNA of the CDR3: TGTGCCAGCAGCCTATGGGACAGGTACGAGCAGTACTTC.

The CDR3: CASSLVRRGGETDTQYF. The CDR3 bases are TGCGCCAGCAGCTTGGTCAGGCGGGGGGGAGAAACAGATACGCAGTATTTT. This chain connects TRBV5-1 to TRBJ2-3; TRBD2 agrees at 9 bases. The CDR3 is 17 amino acids. Germline trimming cut 0 bases from V and 3 bases from J; bases unmatched to any gene: 8. CDR1 is SGHRS and CDR2 is YFSETQ in the germline V gene.

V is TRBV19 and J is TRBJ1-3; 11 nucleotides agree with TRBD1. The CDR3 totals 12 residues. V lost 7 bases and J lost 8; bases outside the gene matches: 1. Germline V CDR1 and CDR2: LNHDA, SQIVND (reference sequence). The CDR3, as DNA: TGTGCCAGTAAGGACAGGGGGCACACCATATATTTT. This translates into CASKDRGHTIYF.

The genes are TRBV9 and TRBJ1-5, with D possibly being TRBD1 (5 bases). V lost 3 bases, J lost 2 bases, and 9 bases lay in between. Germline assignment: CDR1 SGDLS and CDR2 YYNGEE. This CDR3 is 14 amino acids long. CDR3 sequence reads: CASSAGQGNQPQHF. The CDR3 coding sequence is TGTGCCAGCAGCGCAGGGCAGGGCAATCAGCCCCAGCATTTT.

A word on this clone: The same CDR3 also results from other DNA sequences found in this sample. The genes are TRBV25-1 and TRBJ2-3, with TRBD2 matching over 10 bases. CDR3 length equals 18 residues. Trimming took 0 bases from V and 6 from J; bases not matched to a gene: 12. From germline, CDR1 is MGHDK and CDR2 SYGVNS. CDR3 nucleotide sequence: TGTGCCAGCAGTGAATATGAGGCTAGCGGGAGTGGGGGGGATACGCAGTATTTT. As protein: CASSEYEASGSGGDTQYF.

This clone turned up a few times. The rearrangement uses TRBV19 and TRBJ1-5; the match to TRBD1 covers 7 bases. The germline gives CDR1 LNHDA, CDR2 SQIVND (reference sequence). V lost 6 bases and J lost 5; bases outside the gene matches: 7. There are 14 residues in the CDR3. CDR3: CASSGTESHQPQHF. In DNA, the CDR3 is TGTGCCAGTAGCGGGACAGAGAGCCATCAGCCCCAGCATTTT. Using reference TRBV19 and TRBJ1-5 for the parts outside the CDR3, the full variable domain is DGGITQSPKYLFRKEGQNVTLSCEQNLNHDAMYWYRQDPGQGLRLIYYSQIVNDFQKGDIAEGYSVSREKKESFPLTVTSAQKNPTAFYLCASSGTESHQPQHFGDGTRLSIL.

The CDR3: CASSRGGDISRSEKLFF. The CDR3 coding sequence is TGTGCCAGCAGCCGGGGGGGGGATATTAGTCGGAGTGAAAAACTGTTTTTT. This sequence joins TRBV11-3 and TRBJ1-4, with D maybe TRBD1 (5 bases). This CDR3 is 17 amino acids long. The germline V gene has CDR1 SGHNT and CDR2 YENEEA. The V end was cut by 5 bases, the J end by 7 bases, with 23 bases between.

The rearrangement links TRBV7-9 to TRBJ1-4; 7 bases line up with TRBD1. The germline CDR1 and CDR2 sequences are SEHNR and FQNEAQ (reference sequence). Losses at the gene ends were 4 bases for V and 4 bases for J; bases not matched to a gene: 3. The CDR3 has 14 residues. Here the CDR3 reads CASSSDRFNEKLFF. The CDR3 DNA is TGTGCCAGCAGCTCGGACAGGTTTAATGAAAAACTGTTTTTT.

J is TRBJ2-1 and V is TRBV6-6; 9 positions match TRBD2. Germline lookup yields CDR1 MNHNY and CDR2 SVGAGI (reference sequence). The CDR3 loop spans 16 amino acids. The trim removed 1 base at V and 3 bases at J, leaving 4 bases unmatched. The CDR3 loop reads CASSYFSSGSYNEQFF. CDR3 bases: TGTGCCAGCAGTTACTTCAGTAGCGGGAGCTACAATGAGCAGTTCTTC.